Listed below are T cell receptor beta chains from one sample, sequenced in a study of shared clonotypes between healthy human individuals. Measured with immunoSEQ multiplex PCR; TCRdb has only the in-frame clones, and not every one. The repertoire consists of about 1.1 million clones, with roughly 80% occurring once and the leading ten covering about 0.94%. The sample comprised memory CD4+ T cells from PBMCs. The receptors shown here come from a man younger than 35 in good health. Some clones in this sample may be carry-over from other donors' samples. CDR3s include the opening cysteine and the closing phenylalanine or tryptophan. The order of the fields is clone size, J gene, V gene, D gene, CDR3 protein, CDR3 DNA. A D gene is named only where the DNA matches it firmly. Not every row has a clone size; where given, it reads once, few, many or a size class.

>.|TRBJ2-3|TRBV11-3|.
CASSLGRLSSTDTQYF
TGTGCCAGCAGCTTAGGGAGATTATCTAGCACAGATACGCAGTATTTT
>.|TRBJ2-3|TRBV7-2|TRBD2
CASSRTSGRSSSDTQYF
TGTGCCAGCAGCAGGACTAGCGGGAGAAGTAGTTCAGATACGCAGTATTTT
>.|TRBJ2-7|TRBV7-8|.
CASSLVTARYEQYF
TGTGCCAGCAGCTTAGTCACGGCCCGATACGAGCAGTACTTC
>.|TRBJ2-3|TRBV6-1|.
CASSEPSSTDTQYF
TGTGCCAGCAGTGAGCCATCTAGCACAGATACGCAGTATTTT
>.|TRBJ2-1|TRBV4-3|.
CASSQVGEAEQFF
TGCGCCAGCAGCCAAGTCGGGGAGGCTGAGCAGTTCTTC
>once|TRBJ1-5|TRBV23-1|TRBD1
CASSQPRQGRCQPQHF
TGCGCCAGCAGTCAACCCCGACAGGGGCGGTGTCAGCCCCAGCATTTT
>.|TRBJ2-7|TRBV5-4|TRBD2
CASSWAGGPGEQYF
TGTGCCAGCAGCTGGGCGGGAGGGCCCGGCGAGCAGTACTTC
>.|TRBJ1-5|TRBV7-3|.
CASSLLRDQPQHF
TGTGCCAGCAGCTTACTTAGGGATCAGCCCCAGCATTTT
>.|TRBJ2-2|TRBV5-1|TRBD2
CASSLKGGSTGELFF
TGCGCCAGCAGCTTGAAGGGCGGGAGCACCGGGGAGCTGTTTTTT
>.|TRBJ1-2|TRBV6-6|.
CASRFTDLSYGYTF
TGTGCCAGCAGATTCACAGATCTTAGCTATGGCTACACCTTC
>many|TRBJ2-1|TRBV25-1|.
CASSERGAIRGNEQFF
TGTGCCAGCAGTGAAAGGGGAGCAATACGGGGCAATGAGCAGTTCTTC
>.|TRBJ2-7|TRBV7-9|TRBD1
CASIAGQGEGEQYF
TGTGCCAGCATTGCGGGACAGGGTGAAGGCGAGCAGTACTTC
>.|TRBJ2-7|TRBV20-1|.
CSARVPGQQYF
TGCAGTGCTAGAGTACCGGGACAGCAGTACTTC
>.|TRBJ2-1|TRBV29-1|TRBD1
CSVGPGQGEGIKYNEQFF
TGCAGCGTGGGGCCGGGACAGGGGGAAGGAATCAAGTACAATGAGCAGTTCTTC
>.|TRBJ1-1|TRBV18|.
CASSPPSDTEAFF
TGTGCCAGCTCACCACCTTCGGACACTGAAGCTTTCTTT
>.|TRBJ2-3|TRBV18|.
CASSPPGGSTDTQYF
TGTGCCAGCTCACCACCGGGCGGGAGCACAGATACGCAGTATTTT
>.|TRBJ1-5|TRBV28|.
CASKGSHQPQHF
TGTGCCAGCAAGGGGAGTCATCAGCCCCAGCATTTT
>.|TRBJ2-1|TRBV4-1|.
CASSQVDLLVYNEQFF
TGCGCCAGCAGCCAAGTTGATCTTCTAGTCTACAATGAGCAGTTCTTC
>.|TRBJ2-1|TRBV5-4|TRBD2
CASRRTSGRGSYNEQFF
TGTGCCAGCAGGCGGACTAGCGGGAGAGGCTCCTACAATGAGCAGTTCTTC
>.|TRBJ2-2|TRBV30|.
CAWSDRWGKNTGELFF
TGTGCCTGGAGTGATCGTTGGGGAAAGAACACCGGGGAGCTGTTTTTT
>.|TRBJ2-7|TRBV5-5|.
CASSFGGQGISYEQYF
TGTGCCAGCAGCTTTGGCGGCCAGGGTATCTCCTACGAGCAGTACTTC
>.|TRBJ2-1|TRBV30|.
CAWSVGRGGQFF
TGTGCCTGGAGTGTAGGTCGGGGTGGGCAGTTCTTC
>.|TRBJ2-7|TRBV18|.
CASSPGDTLYEQYF
TGTGCCAGCTCACCTGGTGACACCCTCTACGAGCAGTACTTC
>.|TRBJ2-3|TRBV7-3|.
CASSLRSGTDTQYF
TGTGCCAGCAGCTTAAGGTCCGGAACAGATACGCAGTATTTT
>.|TRBJ2-6|TRBV5-4|TRBD1
CASRPPGQSPSGANVLTF
TGTGCCAGCAGACCACCGGGACAGTCTCCCTCTGGGGCCAACGTCCTGACTTTC
>.|TRBJ2-7|TRBV9|TRBD1
CASSVEQPGTGGSKQYF
TGTGCCAGCAGCGTAGAACAACCCGGGACAGGGGGCTCAAAGCAGTACTTC
>.|TRBJ2-2|TRBV5-5|.
CASSLALAGKGELFF
TGTGCCAGCAGCTTGGCCTTGGCAGGGAAAGGGGAGCTGTTTTTT
>few|TRBJ2-2|TRBV7-3|.
CASSLGVNTGELFF
TGTGCCAGCAGCTTGGGAGTGAACACCGGGGAGCTGTTTTTT
>.|TRBJ2-3|TRBV5-1|TRBD1
CASSTGQGATDTQYF
TGCGCCAGCAGCACGGGACAGGGGGCGACAGATACGCAGTATTTT
>.|TRBJ2-7|TRBV5-1|TRBD2
CASSFGLAGIPYEQYF
TGCGCCAGCAGCTTCGGACTAGCGGGGATCCCCTACGAGCAGTACTTC
>.|TRBJ2-3|TRBV9|.
CASSVGHQGTYTQYF
TGTGCCAGCAGCGTAGGTCACCAAGGGACCTATACGCAGTATTTT
>once|TRBJ1-5|TRBV7-2|TRBD1
CASSQGGAYQPQHF
TGTGCCAGCAGCCAGGGGGGAGCGTATCAGCCCCAGCATTTT
>.|TRBJ2-3|TRBV10-3|TRBD2
CAISRYGRTTDTQYF
TGTGCCATCAGTCGTTACGGGAGGACCACAGATACGCAGTATTTT
>.|TRBJ1-6|TRBV5-1|.
CASSPGQEGNSPLHF
TGCGCCAGCAGCCCGGGGCAGGAGGGTAATTCACCCCTCCACTTT
>few|TRBJ1-1|TRBV28|.
CASSGEVSAFF
TGTGCCAGCAGTGGGGAAGTCAGCGCTTTCTTT
>.|TRBJ1-2|TRBV6-5|TRBD1
CASRSFPGQEYTF
TGTGCCAGCAGAAGCTTTCCGGGACAGGAGTACACCTTC
>.|TRBJ2-1|TRBV5-1|TRBD1
CASSGTEYNEQFF
TGCGCCAGCAGCGGGACAGAATACAATGAGCAGTTCTTC
>.|TRBJ2-7|TRBV5-4|.
CASSRDRSSYEQYF
TGTGCCAGCAGCAGAGACAGAAGCTCCTACGAGCAGTACTTC
>once|TRBJ1-5|TRBV6-6|.
CASSYSQGSQPQHF
TGTGCCAGCAGTTACTCACAGGGAAGTCAGCCCCAGCATTTT
>.|TRBJ2-3|TRBV30|.
CAWSLEVLTDTQYF
TGTGCCTGGAGCCTAGAAGTTCTCACAGATACGCAGTATTTT
>.|TRBJ2-1|TRBV5-1|TRBD2
CASSLVPPGGTYNEQFF
TGCGCCAGCAGCTTGGTACCCCCGGGAGGCACCTACAATGAGCAGTTCTTC
>.|TRBJ2-2|TRBV6-1|TRBD1
CASSGTARGSGELFF
TGTGCCAGCAGTGGGACGGCCAGGGGGTCCGGGGAGCTGTTTTTT
>.|TRBJ1-4|TRBV27|.
CASSLQSRPNEKLFF
TGTGCCAGCAGTTTACAAAGCAGACCTAATGAAAAACTGTTTTTT
>.|TRBJ2-3|TRBV6-1|TRBD2
CAVQTSGTDTQYF
TGTGCCGTTCAGACTAGCGGAACAGATACGCAGTATTTT
>.|TRBJ1-5|TRBV2|.
CASSRTAQHF
TGTGCCAGCAGTCGGACTGCCCAGCATTTT
>.|TRBJ2-7|TRBV7-2|.
CASSLQRFSYEQYF
TGTGCCAGCAGCTTGCAGCGGTTCTCCTACGAGCAGTACTTC
>.|TRBJ1-5|TRBV15|.
CATSREGNQPQHF
TGTGCCACCAGCAGAGAAGGGAATCAGCCCCAGCATTTT
>.|TRBJ2-5|TRBV7-6|.
CASSSHRQSQETQYF
TGTGCCAGCAGCTCCCACCGACAGAGCCAAGAGACCCAGTACTTC